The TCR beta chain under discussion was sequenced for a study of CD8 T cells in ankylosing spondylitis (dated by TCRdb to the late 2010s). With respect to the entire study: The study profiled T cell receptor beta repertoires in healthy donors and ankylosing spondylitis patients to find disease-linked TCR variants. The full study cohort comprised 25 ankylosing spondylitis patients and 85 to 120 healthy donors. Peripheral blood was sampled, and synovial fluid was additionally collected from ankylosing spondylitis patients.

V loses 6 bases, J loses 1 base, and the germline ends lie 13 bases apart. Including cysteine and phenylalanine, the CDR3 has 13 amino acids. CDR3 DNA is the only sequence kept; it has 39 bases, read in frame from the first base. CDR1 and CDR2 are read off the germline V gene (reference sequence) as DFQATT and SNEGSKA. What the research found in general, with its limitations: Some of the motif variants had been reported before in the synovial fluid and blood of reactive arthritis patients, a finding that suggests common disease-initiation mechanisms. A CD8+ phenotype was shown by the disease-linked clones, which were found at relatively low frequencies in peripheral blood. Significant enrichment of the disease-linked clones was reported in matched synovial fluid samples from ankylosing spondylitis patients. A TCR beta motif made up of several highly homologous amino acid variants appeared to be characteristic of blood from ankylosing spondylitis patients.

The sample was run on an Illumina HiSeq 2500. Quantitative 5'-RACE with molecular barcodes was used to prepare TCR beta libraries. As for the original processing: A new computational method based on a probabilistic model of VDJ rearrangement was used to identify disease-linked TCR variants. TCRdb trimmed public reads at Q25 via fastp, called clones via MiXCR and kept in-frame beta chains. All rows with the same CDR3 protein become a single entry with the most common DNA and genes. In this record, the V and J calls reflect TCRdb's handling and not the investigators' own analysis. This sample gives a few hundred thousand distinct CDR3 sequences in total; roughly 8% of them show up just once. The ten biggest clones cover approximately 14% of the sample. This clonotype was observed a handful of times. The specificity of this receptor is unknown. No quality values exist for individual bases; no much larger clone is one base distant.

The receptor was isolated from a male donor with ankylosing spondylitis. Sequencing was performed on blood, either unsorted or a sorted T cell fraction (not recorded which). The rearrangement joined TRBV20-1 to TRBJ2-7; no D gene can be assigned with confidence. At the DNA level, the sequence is TGCAGTGCCCCGGGCCCTACGTCCTACGAGCAGTACTTC. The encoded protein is CSAPGPTSYEQYF.